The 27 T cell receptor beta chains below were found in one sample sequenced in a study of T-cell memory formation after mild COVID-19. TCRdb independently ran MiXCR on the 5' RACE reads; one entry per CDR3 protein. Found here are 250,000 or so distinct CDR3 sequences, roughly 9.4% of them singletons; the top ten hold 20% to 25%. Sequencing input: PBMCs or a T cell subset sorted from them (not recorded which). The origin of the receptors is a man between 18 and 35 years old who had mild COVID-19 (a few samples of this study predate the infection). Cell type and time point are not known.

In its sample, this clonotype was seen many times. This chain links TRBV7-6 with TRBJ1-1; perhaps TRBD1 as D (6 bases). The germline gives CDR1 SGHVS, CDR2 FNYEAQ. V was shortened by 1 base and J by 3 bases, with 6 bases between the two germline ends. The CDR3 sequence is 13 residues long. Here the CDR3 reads CASSLEGDTEAFF. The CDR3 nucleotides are TGTGCCAGCAGCTTAGAGGGGGACACTGAAGCTTTCTTT.

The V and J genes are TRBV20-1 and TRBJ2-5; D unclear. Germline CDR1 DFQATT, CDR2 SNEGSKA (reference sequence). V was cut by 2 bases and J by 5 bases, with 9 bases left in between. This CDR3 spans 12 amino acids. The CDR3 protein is CSARTQPETQYF. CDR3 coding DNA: TGCAGTGCTAGAACGCAGCCGGAGACCCAGTACTTC.

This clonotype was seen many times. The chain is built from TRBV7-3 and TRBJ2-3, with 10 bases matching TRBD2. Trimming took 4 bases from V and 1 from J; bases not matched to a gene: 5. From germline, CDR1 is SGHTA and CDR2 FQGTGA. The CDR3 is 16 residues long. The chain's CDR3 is CASSSIAGGGTDTQYF. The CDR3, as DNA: TGTGCCAGCAGCTCCATAGCGGGGGGAGGCACAGATACGCAGTATTTT.

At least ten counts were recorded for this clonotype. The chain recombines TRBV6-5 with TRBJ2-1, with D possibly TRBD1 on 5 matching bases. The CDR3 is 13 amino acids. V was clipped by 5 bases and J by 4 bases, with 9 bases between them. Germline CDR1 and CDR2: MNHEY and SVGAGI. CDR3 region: CASSQSGYNEQFF. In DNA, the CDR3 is TGTGCCAGCAGTCAATCAGGGTACAATGAGCAGTTCTTC.

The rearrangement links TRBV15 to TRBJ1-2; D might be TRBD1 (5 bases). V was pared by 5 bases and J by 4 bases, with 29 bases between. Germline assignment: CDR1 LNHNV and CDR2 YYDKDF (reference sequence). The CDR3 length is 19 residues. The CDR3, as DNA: TGTGCCACCAGCCGGGTGGGAGACAGAGGGAGGTGGCCGTCCTATGGCTACACCTTC. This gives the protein CATSRVGDRGRWPSYGYTF.

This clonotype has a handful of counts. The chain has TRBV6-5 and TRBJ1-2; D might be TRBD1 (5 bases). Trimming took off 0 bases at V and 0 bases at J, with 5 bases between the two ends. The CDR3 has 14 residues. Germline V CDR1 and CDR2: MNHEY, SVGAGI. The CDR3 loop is CASSYSRANYGYTF. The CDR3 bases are TGTGCCAGCAGTTACTCCAGGGCTAACTATGGCTACACCTTC.

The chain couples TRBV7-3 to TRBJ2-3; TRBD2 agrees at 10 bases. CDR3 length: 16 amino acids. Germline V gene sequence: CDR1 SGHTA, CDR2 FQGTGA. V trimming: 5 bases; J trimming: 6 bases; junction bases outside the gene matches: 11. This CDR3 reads CASSEGSGGALDTQYF. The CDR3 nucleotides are TGTGCCAGCAGCGAAGGCAGCGGGGGGGCGTTGGATACGCAGTATTTT.

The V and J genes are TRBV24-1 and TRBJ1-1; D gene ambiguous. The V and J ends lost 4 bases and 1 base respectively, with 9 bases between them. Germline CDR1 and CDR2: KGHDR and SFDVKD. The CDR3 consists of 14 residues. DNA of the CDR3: TGTGCCACCAGTGAGGTTCTGTGGAACACTGAAGCTTTCTTT. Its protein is CATSEVLWNTEAFF.

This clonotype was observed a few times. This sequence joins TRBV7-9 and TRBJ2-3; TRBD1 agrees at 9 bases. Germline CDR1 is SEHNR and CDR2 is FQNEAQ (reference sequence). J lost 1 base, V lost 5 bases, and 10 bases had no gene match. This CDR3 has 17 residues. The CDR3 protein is CASSLRAWTGGTDTQYF. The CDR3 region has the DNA TGTGCCAGCAGCCTGAGGGCCTGGACAGGGGGCACAGATACGCAGTATTTT.

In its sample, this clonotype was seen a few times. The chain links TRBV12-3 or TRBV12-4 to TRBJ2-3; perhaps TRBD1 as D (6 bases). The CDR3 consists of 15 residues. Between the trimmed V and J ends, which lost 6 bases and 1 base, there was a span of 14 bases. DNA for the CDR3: TGTGCCAGCAGCGCGACAGGTAGCGGCACAGATACGCAGTATTTT. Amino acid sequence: CASSATGSGTDTQYF.

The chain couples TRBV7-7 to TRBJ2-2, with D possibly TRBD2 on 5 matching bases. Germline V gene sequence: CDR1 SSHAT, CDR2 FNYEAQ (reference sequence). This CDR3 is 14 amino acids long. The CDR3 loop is CALRRASGTGELFF. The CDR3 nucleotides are TGTGCTTTAAGGCGGGCCTCGGGCACCGGGGAGCTGTTTTTT.

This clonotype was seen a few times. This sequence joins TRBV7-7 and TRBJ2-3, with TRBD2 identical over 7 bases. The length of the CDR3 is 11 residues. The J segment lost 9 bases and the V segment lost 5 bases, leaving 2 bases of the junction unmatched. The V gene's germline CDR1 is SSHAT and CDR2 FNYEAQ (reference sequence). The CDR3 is CASSAGGTQYF. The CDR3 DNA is TGTGCCAGCAGCGCCGGGGGGACGCAGTATTTT.

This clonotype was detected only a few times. The CDR3 sequence is CSAVTGEETQYF. Written as DNA, the CDR3 is TGCAGTGCAGTGACAGGGGAAGAGACCCAGTACTTC. The chain joins TRBV20-1 to TRBJ2-5; 8 bases line up with TRBD1. The CDR3 extends over 12 amino acids. Germline CDR1 is DFQATT and CDR2 is SNEGSKA (reference sequence). Trimming at V came to 6 bases and at J to 3 bases, leaving 3 bases not matched to a gene.

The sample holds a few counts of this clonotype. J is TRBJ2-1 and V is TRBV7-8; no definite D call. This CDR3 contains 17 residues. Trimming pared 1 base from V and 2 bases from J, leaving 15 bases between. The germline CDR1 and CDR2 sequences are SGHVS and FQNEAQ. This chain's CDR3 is CASSLDLGLPAYNEQFF. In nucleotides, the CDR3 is TGTGCCAGCAGCTTAGATCTGGGTCTGCCAGCCTACAATGAGCAGTTCTTC.

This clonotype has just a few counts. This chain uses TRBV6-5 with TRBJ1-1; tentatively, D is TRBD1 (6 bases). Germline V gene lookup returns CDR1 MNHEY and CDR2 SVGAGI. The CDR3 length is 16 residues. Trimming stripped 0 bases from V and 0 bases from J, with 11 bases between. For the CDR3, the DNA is TGTGCCAGCAGTTACTCAGGGGGGGGAGTGAACACTGAAGCTTTCTTT. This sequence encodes CASSYSGGGVNTEAFF.

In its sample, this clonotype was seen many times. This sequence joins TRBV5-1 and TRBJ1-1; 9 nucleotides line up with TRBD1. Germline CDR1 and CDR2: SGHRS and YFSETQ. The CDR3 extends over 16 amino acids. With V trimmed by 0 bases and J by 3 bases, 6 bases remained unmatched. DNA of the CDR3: TGCGCCAGCAGCTTGGGACCAGACAGGGGGTACACTGAAGCTTTCTTT. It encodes CASSLGPDRGYTEAFF.

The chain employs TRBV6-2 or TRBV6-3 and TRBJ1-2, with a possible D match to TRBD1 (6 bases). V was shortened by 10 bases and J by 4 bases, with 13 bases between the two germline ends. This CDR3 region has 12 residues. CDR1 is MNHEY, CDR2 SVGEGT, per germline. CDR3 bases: TGTGCCACCTTGGACAGCCCCTATGGCTACACCTTC. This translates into CATLDSPYGYTF.

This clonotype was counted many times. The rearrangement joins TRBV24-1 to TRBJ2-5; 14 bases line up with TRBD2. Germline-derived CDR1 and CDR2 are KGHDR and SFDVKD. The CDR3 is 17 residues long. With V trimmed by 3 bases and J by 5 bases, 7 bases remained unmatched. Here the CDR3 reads CATSDGGTSGGWETQYF. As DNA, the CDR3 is TGTGCCACCAGTGATGGGGGGACTAGCGGGGGATGGGAGACCCAGTACTTC.

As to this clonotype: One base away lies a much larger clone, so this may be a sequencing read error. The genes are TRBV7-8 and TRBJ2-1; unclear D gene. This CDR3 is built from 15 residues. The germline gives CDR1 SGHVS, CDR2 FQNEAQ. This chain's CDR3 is CASRLAVGSPPEQFF. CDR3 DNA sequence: TGTGCCAGCAGATTAGCAGTCGGCAGCCCCCCTGAGCAGTTCTTC.

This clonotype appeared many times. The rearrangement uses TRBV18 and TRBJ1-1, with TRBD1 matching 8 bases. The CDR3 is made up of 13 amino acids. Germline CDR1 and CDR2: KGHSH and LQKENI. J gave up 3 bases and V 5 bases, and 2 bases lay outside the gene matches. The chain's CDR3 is CASSGTGYTEAFF. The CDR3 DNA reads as TGTGCCAGCTCAGGGACAGGCTACACTGAAGCTTTCTTT.

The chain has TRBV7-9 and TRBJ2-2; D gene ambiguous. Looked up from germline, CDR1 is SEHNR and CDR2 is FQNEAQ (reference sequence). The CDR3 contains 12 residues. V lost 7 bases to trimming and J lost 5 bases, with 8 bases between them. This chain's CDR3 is CASTMGTGELFF. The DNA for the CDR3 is TGTGCCAGCACCATGGGGACCGGGGAGCTGTTTTTT.

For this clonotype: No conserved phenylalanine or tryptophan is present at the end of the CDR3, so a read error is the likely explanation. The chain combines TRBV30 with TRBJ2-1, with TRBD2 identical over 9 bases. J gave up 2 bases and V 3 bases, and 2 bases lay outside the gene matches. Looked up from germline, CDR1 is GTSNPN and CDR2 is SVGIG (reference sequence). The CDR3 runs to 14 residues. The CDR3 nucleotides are TGTGCCTGGAGCGCGGGGGGGCCCTACAATGAGCAGTTCTTA. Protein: CAWSAGGPYNEQFL.

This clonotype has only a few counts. The CDR3: CASAGMENTEAFF. The CDR3, as DNA: TGCGCCAGCGCGGGCATGGAGAACACTGAAGCTTTCTTT. The V and J genes are TRBV5-1 and TRBJ1-1; D uncertain. This CDR3 is built from 13 residues. Between the trimmed V and J ends, which lost 7 bases and 1 base, there was a span of 11 bases. Germline V lookup: CDR1 SGHRS, CDR2 YFSETQ.

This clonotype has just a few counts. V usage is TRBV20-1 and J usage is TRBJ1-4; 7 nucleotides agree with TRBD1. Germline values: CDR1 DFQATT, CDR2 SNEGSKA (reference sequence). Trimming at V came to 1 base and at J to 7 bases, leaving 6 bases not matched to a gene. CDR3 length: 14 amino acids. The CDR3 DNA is TGCAGTGCTAGAGTAGGGGGCGAGCGTGAAAAACTGTTTTTT. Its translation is CSARVGGEREKLFF.

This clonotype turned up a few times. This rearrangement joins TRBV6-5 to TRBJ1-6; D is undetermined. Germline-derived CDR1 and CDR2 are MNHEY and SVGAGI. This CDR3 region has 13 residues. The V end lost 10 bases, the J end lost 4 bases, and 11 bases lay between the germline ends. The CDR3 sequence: CATQDYYNSPLHF. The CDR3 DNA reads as TGTGCCACCCAGGACTATTATAATTCACCCCTCCACTTT.

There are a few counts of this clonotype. The CDR3 protein is CASSSGGGRSSYNEQFF. In DNA, the CDR3 is TGCGCCAGCAGCTCTGGCGGGGGGCGGAGCTCCTACAATGAGCAGTTCTTC. The chain has TRBV5-1 and TRBJ2-1; 8 nucleotides align to TRBD2. The CDR3 has 17 amino acids. The trim removed 3 bases at V and 0 bases at J, leaving 8 bases unmatched. Germline V CDR1 and CDR2: SGHRS, YFSETQ. Complete variable domain (other parts from reference TRBV5-1 and TRBJ2-1): KAGVTQTPRYLIKTRGQQVTLSCSPISGHRSVSWYQQTPGQGLQFLFEYFSETQRNKGNFPGRFSGRQFSNSRSEMNVSTLELGDSALYLCASSSGGGRSSYNEQFFGPGTRLTVL.

CDR3 nucleotide sequence: TGTGCCAGCAGTGAACAGGGACAAGGTGAAGCTTTCTTT. This sequence encodes CASSEQGQGEAFF. J is TRBJ1-1 and V is TRBV2, with D possibly TRBD1 on 6 matching bases. From germline, CDR1 is SNHLY and CDR2 FYNNEI. V lost 2 bases to trimming and J lost 7 bases, with 11 bases between them. This CDR3 region has 13 residues.